This TCR beta chain was found in a study of Ad26.COV2.S vaccination and SARS-CoV-2 variants. Comments on this clone: Its antigen is not identified.

Method: immunoSEQ multiplex PCR; TCRdb's copy keeps in-frame clones and lacks some. There are about 480,000 clones in the sample; 87% occur only once, and 10% to 15% lies in the top ten. Germline-derived CDR1 and CDR2 are MNHEY and SVGAGI. This CDR3 comprises 13 residues. The trim removed 2 bases at V and 6 bases at J, leaving 2 bases unmatched. Described treatment: around 19 received Ad26.COV2.S at low or high dose, single or two shots; several received placebo; per-sample allocation not given. Following the first vaccine or placebo injection, samples were taken on day 63. An adult of 18-55 years in Boston served as donor. Findings and limits, study-wide: Across vaccine and placebo recipients, the breadth of non-spike TCRs was similar.

The chain couples TRBV6-5 to TRBJ2-7, with 9 bases lining up with TRBD1. Sequenced here: peripheral blood, sampled in a trial of Ad26.COV2.S vaccine versus placebo. The source is a person aged 18-60 years who received the Ad26.COV2.S COVID-19 vaccine or a placebo. CDR3 in DNA: TGTGCCAGCAGTTACCGACAGGGGGGCGAGCAGTACTTC. Its translation: CASSYRQGGEQYF.